This passage covers 19 T cell receptor beta chains from one sample sequenced in a study of T cell changes during pregnancy in multiple sclerosis. Some clones are missing from TCRdb's copy, which holds only in-frame ones; the method was immunoSEQ multiplex PCR. The table records about 74,000 clones, 80% to 90% of them present only once. Specimen: peripheral blood, collected before pregnancy. The receptors come from a female donor with multiple sclerosis, enrolled in a pregnancy study.

J is TRBJ2-2 and V is TRBV12-5; perhaps TRBD2 as D (6 bases). Germline V gene data show CDR1 as LGHNT and CDR2 as FRNRAP. The V end was cut by 0 bases, the J end by 2 bases, with 13 bases between. This CDR3 has 17 residues. The CDR3 protein is CASGLVRVAANTGELFF. CDR3 in DNA: TGTGCTAGTGGTTTGGTACGGGTAGCGGCTAACACCGGGGAGCTGTTTTTT.

The chain carries TRBV5-1 and TRBJ2-7, with D tentatively TRBD1 (5 bases). Germline CDR1 is SGHRS and CDR2 is YFSETQ. The CDR3 consists of 14 residues. V dropped 1 base and J dropped 1 base, with 9 bases sitting between them. The CDR3 loop reads CASSLTQGSYEQYF. The CDR3 region has the DNA TGCGCCAGCAGCTTGACCCAGGGATCCTACGAGCAGTACTTC.

The chain employs TRBV5-1 and TRBJ2-7, with D possibly being TRBD1 (6 bases). The ends were cut back, 2 bases at V and 1 base at J, with 7 bases in the middle. The CDR3 contains 13 residues. Germline V lookup: CDR1 SGHRS, CDR2 YFSETQ. The CDR3 loop reads CASSFGQSYEQYF. CDR3 nucleotides: TGCGCCAGCAGCTTCGGACAGTCCTACGAGCAGTACTTC.

The rearrangement uses TRBV11-2 and TRBJ2-5; D might be TRBD1 (6 bases). CDR1 SGHAT and CDR2 FQNNGV come from the germline V gene. V was shortened by 2 bases and J by 5 bases, with 12 bases between the two germline ends. The CDR3 spans 14 residues. The CDR3 nucleotides read TGTGCCAGCAGCTTACAGACAGGACCTGAGACCCAGTACTTC. It specifies CASSLQTGPETQYF.

The chain combines TRBV6-5 with TRBJ1-2; D is ambiguous. V lost 1 base, J lost 0 bases, and 9 bases lay in between. The CDR3 is 15 residues long. Looked up from germline, CDR1 is MNHEY and CDR2 is SVGAGI. CDR3 coding DNA: TGTGCCAGCAGTTACTTCGGAGGGACTAACTATGGCTACACCTTC. The encoded protein is CASSYFGGTNYGYTF.

The chain links TRBV5-4 to TRBJ2-5; possible D gene TRBD2, 5 bases. Germline assignment: CDR1 SGHNT and CDR2 YYREEE (reference sequence). The CDR3 covers 13 residues. The germline V and J ends were trimmed by 3 bases and 5 bases, with 11 bases remaining between them. The CDR3: CASSSPLAETQYF. The CDR3 DNA reads TGTGCCAGCAGCTCCCCCCTAGCCGAGACCCAGTACTTC.

This clone showed up just a few times. This sequence joins TRBV15 and TRBJ1-6; D gene uncertain. This CDR3 is 12 amino acids long. Germline values: CDR1 LNHNV, CDR2 YYDKDF (reference sequence). Trimming took 0 bases from V and 12 from J, leaving 6 bases between them. The CDR3 sequence is CATSRDYGPLHF. CDR3 DNA sequence: TGTGCCACCAGCAGAGATTACGGACCCCTCCACTTT.

The chain has TRBV5-1 and TRBJ2-1, with 7 bases aligning to TRBD1. The CDR3 contains 14 residues. The germline CDR1 and CDR2 sequences are SGHRS and YFSETQ. V shed 0 bases, J shed 9 bases, and the junction held 6 bases outside the gene matches. The CDR3 coding sequence is TGCGCCAGCAGCTTGGGATCCTACAGGGGTGAGCAGTTCTTC. It encodes CASSLGSYRGEQFF. Combining the CDR3 with reference TRBV5-1 and TRBJ2-1 gives the whole variable domain KAGVTQTPRYLIKTRGQQVTLSCSPISGHRSVSWYQQTPGQGLQFLFEYFSETQRNKGNFPGRFSGRQFSNSRSEMNVSTLELGDSALYLCASSLGSYRGEQFFGPGTRLTVL.

The V and J genes are TRBV18 and TRBJ2-3; 8 bases are shared with TRBD1. Looked up from germline, CDR1 is KGHSH and CDR2 is LQKENI. This CDR3 spans 14 amino acids. V was pared by 6 bases and J by 7 bases, with 9 bases of the junction left unmatched. The chain's CDR3 is CASSRQGSENTQYF. The CDR3 nucleotides are TGTGCCAGCTCTCGACAGGGGAGCGAAAATACGCAGTATTTT.

V usage is TRBV10-3 and J usage is TRBJ2-7; 7 positions match TRBD1. This CDR3 has 11 amino acids. The V segment lost 7 bases and the J segment 6 bases; nucleotides outside the gene matches: 3. Germline V lookup: CDR1 ENHRY, CDR2 SYGVKD. The CDR3 loop is CAITQGTEQYF. The CDR3 nucleotides read TGTGCCATCACACAGGGGACCGAGCAGTACTTC.

The chain carries TRBV6-1 and TRBJ1-3; D gene unclear. V was pared by 3 bases and J by 4 bases, with 7 bases between. Per germline, CDR1 MNHNS and CDR2 SASEGT. The CDR3 consists of 13 residues. The CDR3 loop is CASSDWQGNTIYF. As DNA, the CDR3 is TGTGCCAGCAGTGACTGGCAGGGAAACACCATATATTTT.

The sample holds a few counts of this clone. The chain is built from TRBV5-1 and TRBJ1-1, with D perhaps matching TRBD1 (5 bases). This CDR3 region has 13 residues. CDR1 and CDR2 (germline): SGHRS, YFSETQ. Trimming cost V 4 bases and J 1 base, with 8 bases left between them. CDR3 nucleotides: TGCGCCAGCAGCGAAGGACAGAACACTGAAGCTTTCTTT. This gives the protein CASSEGQNTEAFF.

This chain links TRBV4-1 with TRBJ2-3; D is undetermined. CDR1 MGHRA and CDR2 YSYEKL come from the germline V gene. This CDR3 has 14 residues. V lost 1 base and J lost 0, with 5 bases in between. CDR3 sequence reads: CASSQAMSTDTQYF. DNA for the CDR3: TGCGCCAGCAGCCAAGCTATGAGCACAGATACGCAGTATTTT.

The chain combines TRBV29-1 with TRBJ2-5, with 8 nucleotides matching TRBD2. The CDR3 loop spans 19 amino acids. CDR1 is SQVTM, CDR2 ANQGSEA, per germline. Unmatched junction bases numbered 18, after V lost 2 bases and J lost 1 base. In DNA form, the CDR3 reads TGCAGCGTTGAATGGGCTTACGTTGGAGCGGGAGTGCCCCAAGAGACCCAGTACTTC. It codes for CSVEWAYVGAGVPQETQYF.

The chain has TRBV2 and TRBJ2-2, with 12 nucleotides matching TRBD2. Per germline, CDR1 SNHLY and CDR2 FYNNEI. Unmatched junction bases numbered 7, after V lost 8 bases and J lost 6 bases. This CDR3 region has 15 residues. CDR3 loop: CASWPSGGAAGELFF. CDR3 nucleotide sequence: TGTGCCAGCTGGCCTAGCGGGGGGGCCGCCGGGGAGCTGTTTTTT.

This clone was recorded once. The chain carries TRBV7-8 and TRBJ2-3; possibly TRBD2 for D (5 bases). The CDR3 covers 16 residues. CDR1 and CDR2 from the germline V gene are SGHVS and FQNEAQ. V was pared by 3 bases and J by 2 bases, with 15 bases between. The CDR3 sequence is CASSLQMDSVTDTQYF. The CDR3 DNA is TGTGCCAGCAGCTTGCAGATGGACTCAGTCACAGATACGCAGTATTTT.

The V gene is TRBV30, the J gene TRBJ1-2; D is ambiguous. V was pared by 5 bases and J by 5 bases, with 18 bases between. Germline CDR1 is GTSNPN and CDR2 is SVGIG (reference sequence). This CDR3 spans 14 amino acids. CDR3 nucleotides: TGTGCCTGGGAGACCGGGGATTGGAGATATGGCTACACCTTC. As protein: CAWETGDWRYGYTF.

This chain joins TRBV5-4 and TRBJ1-5; tentative D call: TRBD1 (5 bases). The ends were cut back, 0 bases at V and 2 bases at J, with 9 bases in the middle. The V gene's germline CDR1 is SGHNT and CDR2 YYREEE (reference sequence). The CDR3 has 15 amino acids. The CDR3: CASSLGGTGNQPQHF. The CDR3 DNA reads as TGTGCCAGCAGCTTGGGGGGCACGGGCAATCAGCCCCAGCATTTT.

The V gene is TRBV5-5, the J gene TRBJ1-2, with TRBD1 matching 8 bases. The CDR3 totals 16 residues. Germline values: CDR1 SGHKS, CDR2 YYEKEE (reference sequence). V shed 4 bases, J shed 2 bases, and the junction held 10 bases outside the gene matches. This CDR3 reads CASSHPRTGSNYGYTF. The CDR3 bases are TGTGCCAGCAGCCACCCACGGACAGGGAGCAACTATGGCTACACCTTC.